The 21 T cell receptor beta chains listed next were all sequenced from one sample in a study of cytomegalovirus exposure and HLA in healthy donors. The PCR used 60 Vbeta and 13 Jbeta primers. Libraries were prepared by immunoSEQ multiplex PCR; TCRdb keeps only in-frame clonotypes and omits some of them. Of more than 150,000 clones in the sample, approximately 80% were seen once. Sequenced: PBMCs. The source of these receptors is a woman aged 18-29 years in good health and CMV-seropositive.

The rearrangement uses TRBV5-6 and TRBJ2-1; 7 bases match TRBD2. This CDR3 is built from 16 residues. Germline CDR1 is SGHDT and CDR2 is YYEEEE. The V segment lost 5 bases and the J segment 3 bases; nucleotides outside the gene matches: 11. The CDR3 loop is CASRYKAGRLYNEQFF. The CDR3 DNA sequence: TGTGCCAGCAGGTACAAAGCGGGACGGCTCTACAATGAGCAGTTCTTC.

The chain joins TRBV19 to TRBJ2-2, with a weak D call TRBD1 (6 bases). The V end lost 5 bases, the J end lost 7 bases, and 17 bases lay between the germline ends. This CDR3 has 15 residues. Germline V gene data show CDR1 as LNHDA and CDR2 as SQIVND (reference sequence). CDR3 in amino acids: CASSWPGASYGELFF. The CDR3 DNA reads TGTGCCAGTAGTTGGCCAGGGGCCAGTTACGGGGAGCTGTTTTTT.

This clone showed up just once. This chain joins TRBV29-1 and TRBJ2-7, with 8 bases aligning to TRBD1. The CDR3 is made up of 13 amino acids. Germline CDR1 is SQVTM and CDR2 is ANQGSEA. V gave up 6 bases and J gave up 7 bases; unmatched junction bases: 11. CDR3 amino acids: CSVSTGGAGEQYF. CDR3 sequence (DNA): TGCAGCGTCTCCACAGGGGGAGCAGGGGAGCAGTACTTC.

This clone was recorded a few times. V and J are TRBV11-2 and TRBJ1-1, with 8 bases fitting TRBD1. The trim removed 2 bases at V and 5 bases at J, leaving 10 bases unmatched. The CDR3 spans 16 residues. Germline CDR1 reads SGHAT; CDR2 reads FQNNGV. As DNA, the CDR3 is TGTGCCAGCAGCTTAAGGGGGGGACAGGAGGATACTGAAGCTTTCTTT. Protein sequence: CASSLRGGQEDTEAFF. The full variable domain, its missing parts supplied by reference TRBV11-2 and TRBJ1-1, is EAGVAQSPRYKIIEKRQSVAFWCNPISGHATLYWYQQILGQGPKLLIQFQNNGVVDDSQLPKDRFSAERLKGVDSTLKIQPAKLEDSAVYLCASSLRGGQEDTEAFFGQGTRLTVV.

V and J are TRBV27 and TRBJ1-1; D gene ambiguous. The CDR3 contains 15 residues. With 0 bases removed from V and 0 bases from J, the gap between germline ends came to 8 bases. The germline V gene has CDR1 MNHEY and CDR2 SMNVEV (reference sequence). The CDR3 coding sequence is TGTGCCAGCAGTTTATCAAGTACAATGAACACTGAAGCTTTCTTT. This gives the protein CASSLSSTMNTEAFF.

The chain is built from TRBV6-5 and TRBJ1-3; D perhaps matches TRBD1 (6 bases). V was clipped by 3 bases and J by 3 bases, with 9 bases between them. CDR1 is MNHEY, CDR2 SVGAGI, per germline. The CDR3 is 14 residues long. In DNA form, the CDR3 reads TGTGCCAGCAGTTATGGACAGCTTGGAAACACCATATATTTT. Its translation: CASSYGQLGNTIYF.

This clone was detected a few times. The V call is TRBV19, the J call TRBJ1-1; D is possibly TRBD1 (6 bases). V lost 2 bases to trimming and J lost 4 bases, with 17 bases between them. The germline V gene encodes CDR1 LNHDA and CDR2 SQIVND (reference sequence). CDR3 length: 16 residues. In DNA, the CDR3 is TGTGCCAGTAGTATAAGGGGACACCGGTTAGGCACTGAAGCTTTCTTT. Amino acid sequence: CASSIRGHRLGTEAFF. The entire variable domain, with the rest obtained from reference TRBV19 and TRBJ1-1, is as follows: DGGITQSPKYLFRKEGQNVTLSCEQNLNHDAMYWYRQDPGQGLRLIYYSQIVNDFQKGDIAEGYSVSREKKESFPLTVTSAQKNPTAFYLCASSIRGHRLGTEAFFGQGTRLTVV.

Remarks on this clone: One junction end does not reproduce the germline sequence, and a read error may be involved. The rearrangement uses TRBV9 and TRBJ1-2; TRBD1 is a possible D gene (6 bases). Germline V gene sequence: CDR1 SGDLS, CDR2 YYNGEE. The CDR3 is 12 amino acids. In nucleotides, the CDR3 is TGTGCCAGCAGCACTCCTAGGGGGGGCGCTTCCTTC. Translation gives CASSTPRGGASF.

This clone was detected only once. The chain links TRBV18 to TRBJ1-1, with D tentatively TRBD1 (5 bases). Between the trimmed V and J ends, which lost 5 bases and 5 bases, there was a span of 15 bases. The CDR3 is 14 residues long. Germline V gene sequence: CDR1 KGHSH, CDR2 LQKENI. The CDR3 nucleotides are TGTGCCAGCTCAGCGGGACTTCAAGGGACTGAAGCTTTCTTT. Its translation: CASSAGLQGTEAFF.

V is TRBV6-5 and J is TRBJ2-5; 8 positions agree with TRBD2. The CDR3 covers 15 residues. The trim removed 2 bases at V and 7 bases at J, leaving 9 bases unmatched. Germline assignment: CDR1 MNHEY and CDR2 SVGAGI. The CDR3 protein is CASSYTGGAPGTQYF. CDR3 DNA sequence: TGTGCCAGCAGTTACACCGGGGGGGCTCCGGGGACCCAGTACTTC.

The genes are TRBV5-1 and TRBJ1-2; TRBD1 matches 7 bases. The length of the CDR3 is 16 residues. The V and J ends lost 4 bases and 2 bases, in that order; junction bases with no gene match: 11. Looked up from germline, CDR1 is SGHRS and CDR2 is YFSETQ. CDR3 sequence (DNA): TGCGCCAGCAGCGCCCTGGCGGGACAGAAAAACTATGGCTACACCTTC. This gives the protein CASSALAGQKNYGYTF.

V is TRBV6-4 and J is TRBJ2-7; 8 positions match TRBD1. V gave up 3 bases and J gave up 4 bases; unmatched junction bases: 8. CDR3 size: 15 residues. The germline CDR1 and CDR2 sequences are MRHNA and SNTAGT. The CDR3 DNA reads as TGTGCCAGCAGTGAAGCCAGGGGGCCTATATACGAGCAGTACTTC. Encoded protein: CASSEARGPIYEQYF.

A few counts support this clone. The CDR3 region is CASSIPDRGGVGNQPQHF. As DNA, the CDR3 is TGTGCCAGTAGTATCCCTGACAGGGGTGGTGTAGGCAATCAGCCCCAGCATTTT. This chain links TRBV19 with TRBJ1-5; 8 nucleotides match TRBD1. V dropped 3 bases and J dropped 2; count of bases not matched to a gene: 12. The CDR3 extends over 18 amino acids. CDR1 and CDR2 (germline): LNHDA, SQIVND (reference sequence).

This clone was counted once. This chain connects TRBV5-6 to TRBJ2-3; the match to TRBD1 covers 9 bases. This CDR3 is built from 19 residues. Germline CDR1 reads SGHDT; CDR2 reads YYEEEE. The V segment lost 5 bases and the J segment 6 bases; nucleotides outside the gene matches: 22. The CDR3 sequence is CASSPGQGLSLPQWDTQYF. The DNA for the CDR3 is TGTGCCAGCAGTCCGGGACAGGGACTTTCCCTCCCGCAATGGGATACGCAGTATTTT.

This chain connects TRBV30 to TRBJ1-6; 10 nucleotides match TRBD1. Germline values: CDR1 GTSNPN, CDR2 SVGIG (reference sequence). CDR3 length: 18 amino acids. V shed 8 bases, J shed 10 bases, and the junction held 23 bases outside the gene matches. CDR3 region: CAAPPTGTGVPLSSPLHF. The CDR3 nucleotides are TGTGCCGCCCCCCCGACCGGGACAGGGGTCCCCCTGTCCTCACCCCTCCACTTT. The whole variable domain, filled in from reference TRBV30 and TRBJ1-6, reads SQTIHQWPATLVQPVGSPLSLECTVEGTSNPNLYWYRQAAGRGLQLLFYSVGIGQISSEVPQNLSASRPQDRQFILSSKKLLLSDSGFYLCAAPPTGTGVPLSSPLHFGNGTRLTVT.

The chain links TRBV27 to TRBJ2-5; 8 positions match TRBD1. Germline CDR1 and CDR2: MNHEY and SMNVEV (reference sequence). With V trimmed by 4 bases and J by 3 bases, 4 bases remained unmatched. CDR3 size: 14 residues. CDR3 loop: CASSWTGSEETQYF. The CDR3 DNA reads TGTGCCAGCAGTTGGACAGGGTCAGAAGAGACCCAGTACTTC.

V gene TRBV4-1 combines with J gene TRBJ1-5; possibly TRBD1 for D (6 bases). Trimming took 3 bases from V and 0 from J, leaving 12 bases between them. Germline loops: CDR1 MGHRA, CDR2 YSYEKL. This CDR3 comprises 16 residues. CDR3 bases: TGCGCCAGCAGCCATCGGACAGAAGTTAGCAATCAGCCCCAGCATTTT. Protein: CASSHRTEVSNQPQHF.

In this sample, this clone turned up a few times. The chain links TRBV30 to TRBJ1-1, with 9 bases identical to TRBD1. There are 13 residues in the CDR3. Germline CDR1 is GTSNPN and CDR2 is SVGIG (reference sequence). With V trimmed by 1 base and J by 5 bases, 2 bases remained unmatched. In DNA, the CDR3 is TGTGCCTGGAGTGGGGACAGGGCAACTGAAGCTTTCTTT. Translating gives CAWSGDRATEAFF.

This clone was seen just once. The gene calls are TRBV5-4 and TRBJ2-3; 8 nucleotides match TRBD2. The CDR3 totals 16 residues. The V gene's germline CDR1 is SGHNT and CDR2 YYREEE (reference sequence). Losses at the gene ends were 5 bases for V and 2 bases for J; bases not matched to a gene: 10. This CDR3 reads CASSLEAGGNTDTQYF. As DNA, the CDR3 is TGTGCCAGCAGTCTGGAGGCGGGGGGAAACACAGATACGCAGTATTTT.

The CDR3 nucleotides read TGTGCCAGCAGTGACTCGGGGGGGACAGGAAGATACGAGCAGTACTTC. Its protein product is CASSDSGGTGRYEQYF. This chain links TRBV6-4 with TRBJ2-7, with D perhaps TRBD1 (8 bases). The CDR3 sequence is 16 residues long. Trimming cost V 0 bases and J 4 bases, with 16 bases left between them. Germline V gene lookup returns CDR1 MRHNA and CDR2 SNTAGT.

The chain carries TRBV7-9 and TRBJ1-2; 9 bases agree with TRBD1. This CDR3 has 14 residues. Germline V gene lookup returns CDR1 SEHNR and CDR2 FQNEAQ (reference sequence). The V gene end was trimmed by 5 bases and the J gene end by 6 bases; junction bases not matched to a gene: 7. The CDR3 bases are TGTGCCAGCAGCCGAGGGACAGGGCGCGATGGCTACACCTTC. Amino acids: CASSRGTGRDGYTF.